This TCR beta chain was sequenced for a study of regulatory T cells in long-lasting Graves disease. Study-level results: Compared with new cases, persistent Graves' patients showed reduced TCR diversity.

At least ten counts were recorded for this clonotype. Its antigen is not known. In building TCR beta libraries, iRepertoire HTBI primers were used together with Arm-PCR of CDR3 regions. Authors' data handling: Sample data revealed about 60 TRBV and 11 to 15 TRBJ segments. TCRdb reprocessed the multiplex PCR reads via MiXCR and lists one record per CDR3 protein. These V and J calls are TCRdb output, not the study's own analysis. The sample records about 400,000 distinct CDR3 sequences, around 20% being singletons. The CDR3 is 16 residues long. With 6 bases clipped from V and 3 bases from J, the junction kept 7 bases outside the gene matches. Time point here: persistent/refractory GD, antithyroid drugs over 5 years with positive TRAb. PBMC RNA was the source of the TCR library. Xi'an, China, was home to the endocrinology department that provided patients.

This TCR derives from a female donor with Graves disease. The specimen was peripheral blood mononuclear cells (PBMCs), collected when the disease was refractory, from a patient treated with antithyroid drugs. The chain uses TRBV12-3 or TRBV12-4 and TRBJ2-2; 10 bases fit TRBD2. CDR3 in amino acids: CASSLLAGIDTGELFF. Written as DNA, the CDR3 is TGTGCCAGCAGCTTACTAGCGGGAATTGACACCGGGGAGCTGTTTTTT.